A single sample gave rise to the 25 T cell receptor beta chains below, sequenced in a study of regulatory T cells in long-lasting Graves disease. The time point here: persistent/refractory GD, antithyroid drugs over 5 years with positive TRAb. The TCR library was prepared using RNA isolated from PBMCs. Relying on iRepertoire HTBI primers and Arm-PCR of CDR3 regions, the team built TCR beta libraries. MiXCR was run by TCRdb on the multiplex PCR reads, yielding one entry per CDR3 protein. This sample carries fewer than 550,000 distinct CDR3 sequences, roughly 21% of them seen once, and the ten largest clones take more than 6%. The sequencing used peripheral blood mononuclear cells (PBMCs), collected when the disease was refractory, from a patient treated with antithyroid drugs. These receptors originate from a female donor with Graves disease.

This clonotype was seen a few times. The chain has TRBV7-9 and TRBJ1-1; maybe TRBD1 (5 bases). The CDR3 contains 13 residues. Germline loops: CDR1 SEHNR, CDR2 FQNEAQ (reference sequence). Between the trimmed V and J ends, which lost 0 bases and 6 bases, there was a span of 8 bases. CDR3 in DNA: TGTGCCAGCAGCTTAGCTAGGGACTCTGAAGCTTTCTTT. Protein product: CASSLARDSEAFF.

This clonotype was detected many times. The rearrangement uses TRBV7-3 and TRBJ1-1; TRBD1 matches at 8 bases. The CDR3 has 13 residues. The junction had 5 bases not matched to a gene; V was cut back by 5 bases and J by 6 bases. CDR1 SGHTA and CDR2 FQGTGA come from the germline V gene. The CDR3 protein is CASSLRDRSEAFF. DNA for the CDR3: TGTGCCAGCAGCCTCCGGGACAGGTCTGAAGCTTTCTTT.

V and J are TRBV7-8 and TRBJ1-5, with D tentatively TRBD1 (5 bases). The V gene's germline CDR1 is SGHVS and CDR2 FQNEAQ. CDR3 length equals 16 residues. V lost 4 bases and J 7 bases, leaving 20 bases between the germline ends. CDR3: CASSSAPTGVNQPQHF. The CDR3 DNA reads TGTGCCAGCAGCTCGGCCCCGACGGGGGTGAACCAGCCCCAGCATTTT.

In this sample, this clonotype turned up many times. The chain joins TRBV6-1 to TRBJ2-2; 10 nucleotides line up with TRBD1. Germline values: CDR1 MNHNS, CDR2 SASEGT. This CDR3 contains 16 residues. The junction had 7 bases not matched to a gene; V was cut back by 6 bases and J by 3 bases. CDR3 loop: CASRPEGTGDTGELFF. The DNA for the CDR3 is TGTGCCAGCAGACCAGAGGGGACAGGGGACACCGGGGAGCTGTTTTTT.

This clonotype was seen a handful of times. The rearrangement links TRBV28 to TRBJ1-6; D might be TRBD1 (5 bases). The V end was cut by 1 base, the J end by 8 bases, with 6 bases between. The V gene's germline CDR1 is MDHEN and CDR2 SYDVKM. CDR3 size: 13 residues. CDR3 in DNA: TGTGCCAGCAGTTTATTAGGGGATTCACCCCTCCACTTT. Translated: CASSLLGDSPLHF.

This clonotype appeared a few times. The rearrangement joins TRBV29-1 to TRBJ1-2; 8 bases fit TRBD1. This CDR3 has 14 residues. The V gene's germline CDR1 is SQVTM and CDR2 ANQGSEA. The V segment lost 6 bases and the J segment 8 bases; nucleotides outside the gene matches: 14. The CDR3 protein is CSVPGQGPLWGYTF. As DNA, the CDR3 is TGCAGCGTCCCCGGACAGGGCCCTCTGTGGGGCTACACCTTC.

This clonotype was seen only a few times. V is TRBV29-1 and J is TRBJ2-2; TRBD1 matches 8 bases. CDR3 length: 13 residues. V shed 3 bases, J shed 7 bases, and the junction held 4 bases outside the gene matches. Germline V gene data show CDR1 as SQVTM and CDR2 as ANQGSEA. CDR3 residues: CSVDGQGGGELFF. Here the CDR3 DNA reads TGCAGCGTTGATGGACAGGGTGGCGGGGAGCTGTTTTTT.

This clonotype has at least ten counts. The genes are TRBV28 and TRBJ2-7; 8 nucleotides agree with TRBD2. The junction had 10 bases not matched to a gene; V was cut back by 5 bases and J by 4 bases. Germline V CDR1 and CDR2: MDHEN, SYDVKM. This CDR3 is 15 amino acids long. The CDR3 DNA reads TGTGCCAGCAGTCCGGGAGGGCCCCGACAGTACGAGCAGTACTTC. Translating gives CASSPGGPRQYEQYF.

This clonotype was counted between two and nine times. The gene calls are TRBV7-2 and TRBJ1-2; D unclear. The V and J ends lost 10 bases and 9 bases respectively, with 21 bases between them. The CDR3 contains 13 residues. Germline V gene sequence: CDR1 SGHTA, CDR2 FQGNSA. The chain's CDR3 is CANRIPPGPRYTF. As DNA, the CDR3 is TGTGCCAACCGCATCCCTCCCGGACCCCGCTACACCTTC.

The table lists this clonotype with many counts. The chain links TRBV11-2 to TRBJ1-1, with D tentatively TRBD1 (5 bases). The V gene lost 0 bases and the J gene lost 0 bases, with 11 bases spanning the gap. The CDR3 has 16 amino acids. The V gene's germline CDR1 is SGHAT and CDR2 FQNNGV. The CDR3, as DNA: TGTGCCAGCAGCTTAGATTGGGGCCCCATGAACACTGAAGCTTTCTTT. Translated, it gives CASSLDWGPMNTEAFF.

There are many counts of this clonotype. The CDR3 region has the DNA TGTGCCAGCAGTACCGGATCGAGTACCCAAGAGACCCAGTACTTC. Translated: CASSTGSSTQETQYF. This chain links TRBV28 with TRBJ2-5; no firm D call. The CDR3 has 15 residues. Germline loops: CDR1 MDHEN, CDR2 SYDVKM. V was pared by 5 bases and J by 1 base, with 14 bases between.

Ten or more counts support this clonotype. CDR3 loop: CASSLSHSSGEQYF. CDR3 coding DNA: TGCGCCAGCAGCTTGTCACATTCGTCCGGCGAGCAGTACTTC. The chain carries TRBV5-1 and TRBJ2-7; D unclear. V shed 1 base and J shed 6 bases, with 14 bases lying between them. CDR1 SGHRS and CDR2 YFSETQ come from the germline V gene. The CDR3 runs 14 residues. Full variable domain (rest looked up from reference TRBV5-1 and TRBJ2-7): KAGVTQTPRYLIKTRGQQVTLSCSPISGHRSVSWYQQTPGQGLQFLFEYFSETQRNKGNFPGRFSGRQFSNSRSEMNVSTLELGDSALYLCASSLSHSSGEQYFGPGTRLTVT.

The V and J genes are TRBV19 and TRBJ1-4; 7 bases map to TRBD1. The CDR3 runs to 16 residues. J lost 1 base, V lost 5 bases, and 7 bases had no gene match. Per the germline V gene, CDR1 is LNHDA and CDR2 is SQIVND (reference sequence). CDR3 residues: CASSFTTGVTNEKLFF. CDR3 nucleotides: TGTGCCAGTAGTTTTACCACAGGGGTAACTAATGAAAAACTGTTTTTT.

This clonotype came up a few times. Being one base from a much bigger clone, this may be a read error. The chain combines TRBV28 with TRBJ2-7; 11 positions match TRBD1. The CDR3 length is 18 residues. Germline V gene sequence: CDR1 MDHEN, CDR2 SYDVKM. CDR3 residues: CASSLPGQGEIISYKQYF. CDR3 DNA: TGTGCCAGCAGTTTGCCGGGACAGGGGGAAATTATCTCCTACAAGCAGTACTTC.

The rearrangement joins TRBV27 to TRBJ1-5; maybe TRBD1 (5 bases). Germline lookup yields CDR1 MNHEY and CDR2 SMNVEV (reference sequence). V was cut by 8 bases and J by 6 bases, with 14 bases left in between. The CDR3 loop spans 13 amino acids. The CDR3 region is CASGWGGGQPQHF. The DNA for the CDR3 is TGTGCCAGCGGCTGGGGGGGAGGTCAGCCCCAGCATTTT.

This clonotype occurred a few times. The V call is TRBV6-5, the J call TRBJ1-6; no clear D. This CDR3 region has 16 residues. With 2 bases removed from V and 1 base from J, the gap between germline ends came to 9 bases. Germline V CDR1 and CDR2: MNHEY, SVGAGI. In nucleotides, the CDR3 is TGTGCCAGCAGTTACCTGGGAACGTCCTATAATTCACCCCTCCACTTT. As protein: CASSYLGTSYNSPLHF.

At least ten counts were recorded for this clonotype. The chain carries TRBV20-1 and TRBJ2-7, with a possible D match to TRBD1 (6 bases). This CDR3 is built from 16 residues. Germline loops: CDR1 DFQATT, CDR2 SNEGSKA (reference sequence). Trimming removed 5 bases from V and 0 bases from J, with 20 bases in between. The CDR3 is CSALNYRQASSYEQYF. DNA for the CDR3: TGCAGTGCTCTCAACTACCGACAGGCTAGCTCCTACGAGCAGTACTTC.

The table lists this clonotype with many counts. The V gene is TRBV27, the J gene TRBJ1-2; D perhaps matches TRBD1 (6 bases). This CDR3 is 13 amino acids long. Germline CDR1 reads MNHEY; CDR2 reads SMNVEV (reference sequence). Between the trimmed V and J ends, which lost 8 bases and 4 bases, there was a span of 14 bases. CDR3 sequence reads: CASGSDRRYGYTF. DNA for the CDR3: TGTGCCAGCGGGAGCGACAGGCGCTATGGCTACACCTTC.

This clonotype has at least ten counts. The genes are TRBV2 and TRBJ2-2; D may match TRBD1 or TRBD2 (5 bases each). With 3 bases removed from V and 5 bases from J, the gap between germline ends came to 13 bases. The V gene's germline CDR1 is SNHLY and CDR2 FYNNEI. The CDR3 sequence is 15 residues long. CDR3 DNA: TGTGCCAGCAGTGATAGATTTGGGGGAACCGGGGAGCTGTTTTTT. Residues: CASSDRFGGTGELFF.

V is TRBV9 and J is TRBJ2-3; maybe TRBD2 (6 bases). With 4 bases removed from V and 6 bases from J, the gap between germline ends came to 12 bases. The V gene's germline CDR1 is SGDLS and CDR2 YYNGEE. The CDR3 extends over 13 amino acids. The CDR3 protein is CASSRTSPDTQYF. The CDR3 DNA sequence: TGTGCCAGCAGCCGTACTAGCCCTGATACGCAGTATTTT.

This chain joins TRBV19 and TRBJ2-7, with 11 positions matching TRBD2. V lost 4 bases, J lost 2 bases, and 4 bases stayed unmatched. This CDR3 region has 15 residues. Germline V gene sequence: CDR1 LNHDA, CDR2 SQIVND (reference sequence). The CDR3 loop reads CASSTGLAAPYEQYF. CDR3 DNA: TGTGCCAGTAGTACGGGACTAGCGGCCCCCTACGAGCAGTACTTC. The variable domain in full, completed from reference TRBV19 and TRBJ2-7, reads DGGITQSPKYLFRKEGQNVTLSCEQNLNHDAMYWYRQDPGQGLRLIYYSQIVNDFQKGDIAEGYSVSREKKESFPLTVTSAQKNPTAFYLCASSTGLAAPYEQYFGPGTRLTVT.

Points on this clonotype: This could be a read error, since a much larger clone is one nucleotide away. J is TRBJ1-4 and V is TRBV12-3 or TRBV12-4, with D perhaps TRBD1 (5 bases). V lost 8 bases, J lost 10 bases, and 14 bases lay in between. CDR3 length: 12 residues. CDR3 sequence (DNA): TGTGCCAGCGGTCAGGGAGGTGGAAAACTGTTTTTT. This codes for CASGQGGGKLFF.

The table lists this clonotype with many counts. The V call is TRBV11-3, the J call TRBJ2-7, with TRBD1 identical over 9 bases. V gave up 4 bases and J gave up 1 base; unmatched junction bases: 5. CDR3 length: 15 amino acids. The germline CDR1 and CDR2 sequences are SGHNT and YENEEA. The CDR3 protein is CASSSGTGKSYEQYF. For the CDR3, the DNA is TGTGCCAGCAGCTCCGGGACAGGGAAGTCCTACGAGCAGTACTTC. Looking up the rest from reference TRBV11-3 and TRBJ2-7 gives the full variable domain: EAGVVQSPRYKIIEKKQPVAFWCNPISGHNTLYWYLQNLGQGPELLIRYENEEAVDDSQLPKDRFSAERLKGVDSTLKIQPAELGDSAVYLCASSSGTGKSYEQYFGPGTRLTVT.

The rearrangement links TRBV11-2 to TRBJ2-5; 12 bases are shared with TRBD2. The germline CDR1 and CDR2 sequences are SGHAT and FQNNGV. V dropped 5 bases and J dropped 5; count of bases not matched to a gene: 9. The CDR3 is 16 amino acids. The CDR3: CASSRRLAGVWETQYF. Here the CDR3 DNA reads TGTGCCAGCAGCCGCCGACTAGCGGGAGTGTGGGAGACCCAGTACTTC.

The rearrangement joins TRBV20-1 to TRBJ1-1; D perhaps matches TRBD1 (5 bases). V lost 6 bases, J lost 6 bases, and 17 bases lay in between. CDR1 and CDR2 (germline): DFQATT, SNEGSKA (reference sequence). This CDR3 region has 13 residues. The CDR3 spells CSAPLRGSPEAFF. The CDR3 nucleotides read TGCAGTGCCCCTCTGAGGGGCAGCCCTGAAGCTTTCTTT.